Below, 19 T cell receptor beta chains from the same sample are listed, as sequenced in a study of blood T cell repertoires in COVID-19. Libraries were prepared by immunoSEQ multiplex PCR; TCRdb keeps only in-frame clonotypes and omits some of them. The sample lists over 60,000 clones, roughly 89% occurring once. The specimen sequenced was peripheral blood. These receptors all come from a man older than 75 with acute or convalescent COVID-19.

This clone occurred once. The chain uses TRBV30 and TRBJ2-3; D is ambiguous. The CDR3 spans 14 residues. V was clipped by 0 bases and J by 0 bases, with 7 bases between them. From germline, CDR1 is GTSNPN and CDR2 SVGIG (reference sequence). For the CDR3, the DNA is TGTGCCTGGAGTGTACTGGAGAGCACAGATACGCAGTATTTT. Translation gives CAWSVLESTDTQYF.

The chain links TRBV19 to TRBJ2-3; 10 bases line up with TRBD2. The length of the CDR3 is 17 residues. V was clipped by 6 bases and J by 1 base; unmatched bases: 10. In germline, CDR1 is LNHDA, CDR2 SQIVND (reference sequence). The CDR3 here is CASRQREGRLGTDTQYF. The CDR3 DNA reads TGTGCCAGTAGGCAGCGGGAGGGCCGTTTAGGCACAGATACGCAGTATTTT.

Only one count was recorded for this clone. V gene TRBV3-1 (or the pseudogene TRBV3-2) combines with J gene TRBJ2-2; 8 bases are a match to TRBD1. The V segment lost 4 bases and the J segment 4 bases; nucleotides outside the gene matches: 11. Germline loops: CDR1 LGHDT, CDR2 YNNKEL (reference sequence). CDR3 length: 17 residues. CDR3 loop: CASSPPDRGSSTGELFF. DNA for the CDR3: TGTGCCAGCAGCCCGCCTGACAGGGGTTCGAGCACCGGGGAGCTGTTTTTT.

This clone appeared a single time. The V and J genes are TRBV23-1 and TRBJ1-5, with a possible D match to TRBD1 (6 bases). TRBV23-1 is reported as an ORF; its role is uncertain. Trimming took 5 bases from V and 4 from J, leaving 15 bases between them. The CDR3 totals 15 residues. The CDR3 loop is CASSTTQGRNQPQHF. The DNA of the CDR3 is TGCGCCAGCAGTACTACACAGGGACGAAATCAGCCCCAGCATTTT.

The gene calls are TRBV15 and TRBJ1-3; D ambiguous. The germline V gene has CDR1 LNHNV and CDR2 YYDKDF (reference sequence). The CDR3 sequence is 12 residues long. The V gene lost 0 bases and the J gene lost 7 bases, with 4 bases spanning the gap. The DNA of the CDR3 is TGTGCCACCAGCAGAGATGAGAACACCATATATTTT. Protein product: CATSRDENTIYF.

V gene TRBV6-6 combines with J gene TRBJ1-2; 9 bases agree with TRBD1. V gave up 6 bases and J gave up 7 bases; unmatched junction bases: 12. The germline V gene has CDR1 MNHNY and CDR2 SVGAGI (reference sequence). CDR3 length: 15 amino acids. Written as DNA, the CDR3 is TGTGCCAGCAGACTCTCGGGACAGGGTCGTGGTGGCTACACCTTC. Amino acids: CASRLSGQGRGGYTF.

This clone was picked up a small number of times. V and J are TRBV5-8 and TRBJ2-3; 7 positions match TRBD1. V dropped 7 bases and J dropped 0; count of bases not matched to a gene: 14. This CDR3 has 17 amino acids. Germline V gene sequence: CDR1 SGHTS, CDR2 YDEGEE. The chain's CDR3 is CASPTQPGQTSTDTQYF. The CDR3, as DNA: TGTGCCAGCCCAACCCAACCGGGACAGACTAGCACAGATACGCAGTATTTT.

This chain links TRBV19 with TRBJ2-5; maybe TRBD2 (5 bases). The CDR3 is 13 residues long. V dropped 4 bases and J dropped 5 bases, with 11 bases sitting between them. Germline V gene lookup returns CDR1 LNHDA and CDR2 SQIVND (reference sequence). In nucleotides, the CDR3 is TGTGCCAGTAGTACAGTGCCGGGGGAGACCCAGTACTTC. Translating gives CASSTVPGETQYF.

CDR3 region: CASSPTRGTDTQYF. CDR3 nucleotide sequence: TGTGCCAGCAGCCCCACCCGGGGCACAGATACGCAGTATTTT. V is TRBV7-3 and J is TRBJ2-3; D not resolved. Between the trimmed V and J ends, which lost 5 bases and 1 base, there was a span of 10 bases. This CDR3 is 14 amino acids long. Per germline, CDR1 SGHTA and CDR2 FQGTGA.

CDR3 DNA: TGTGCCAGCAGTTACGACAGCCTCCTCTATGGCTACACCTTC. This gives the protein CASSYDSLLYGYTF. This sequence joins TRBV6-5 and TRBJ1-2; possible D gene TRBD1, 5 bases. The CDR3 runs 14 residues. CDR1 MNHEY and CDR2 SVGAGI come from the germline V gene. V lost 2 bases and J 4 bases, leaving 11 bases between the germline ends.

CDR3 nucleotides: TGTGCCACCAGTTTAGGGGGGGACTTGGATGAAGCTTTCTTT. Translated, it gives CATSLGGDLDEAFF. The chain links TRBV24-1 to TRBJ1-1; possibly TRBD1 for D (6 bases). This CDR3 contains 14 residues. Trimming removed 6 bases at V and 7 bases at J, with 17 bases between. Germline V CDR1 and CDR2: KGHDR, SFDVKD.

The CDR3 spells CASRVQGGSNQPQHF. DNA for the CDR3: TGTGCCAGCAGAGTACAGGGTGGAAGCAATCAGCCCCAGCATTTT. The rearrangement links TRBV2 to TRBJ1-5; a weak D match, TRBD1 (6 bases). The CDR3 extends over 15 amino acids. Germline V gene lookup returns CDR1 SNHLY and CDR2 FYNNEI. V was pared by 6 bases and J by 1 base, with 13 bases between.

The CDR3 DNA follows: TGCGCCAGCAGCTTGGAGGGACAGGGCACAGATACGCAGTATTTT. Amino acid sequence: CASSLEGQGTDTQYF. The chain couples TRBV5-1 to TRBJ2-3; TRBD1 matches 8 bases. Germline CDR1 and CDR2: SGHRS and YFSETQ. This CDR3 has 15 residues. V shed 0 bases, J shed 1 base, and the junction held 1 base outside the gene matches.

This clone was seen just once. This chain uses TRBV15 with TRBJ1-4; TRBD1 matches at 8 bases. Unmatched junction bases numbered 10, after V lost 4 bases and J lost 9 bases. The CDR3 extends over 15 amino acids. CDR1 and CDR2 from the germline V gene are LNHNV and YYDKDF (reference sequence). In DNA, the CDR3 is TGTGCCACCAGCATGGACAGGGCAATCGACCAAAAACTGTTTTTT. Protein sequence: CATSMDRAIDQKLFF.

This clone showed up just once. The chain recombines TRBV13 with TRBJ1-1; TRBD1 matches at 7 bases. The CDR3 has 15 amino acids. The germline V gene has CDR1 PRHDT and CDR2 FYEKMQ (reference sequence). Trimming removed 1 base from V and 1 base from J; junction bases left unmatched: 3. The chain's CDR3 is CASSLDRGANTEAFF. DNA of the CDR3: TGTGCCAGCAGCTTAGACAGGGGTGCGAACACTGAAGCTTTCTTT.

V gene TRBV12-3 or TRBV12-4 combines with J gene TRBJ1-1; no reliable D call. The CDR3 runs 13 residues. V was trimmed by 6 bases and J by 6 bases, leaving 14 bases between them. For the CDR3, the DNA is TGTGCCAGCAGCCCCGGGTGGCCCCCTGAAGCTTTCTTT. It translates to CASSPGWPPEAFF.

The genes are TRBV27 and TRBJ1-1; D is unclear. This CDR3 has 14 amino acids. Trimming left V 2 bases short and J 4 bases short, with 11 bases between. Per the germline V gene, CDR1 is MNHEY and CDR2 is SMNVEV (reference sequence). The CDR3 bases are TGTGCCAGCAGTTTAAAACCGGGTTTCACTGAAGCTTTCTTT. This codes for CASSLKPGFTEAFF.

The V and J genes are TRBV2 and TRBJ2-1; 8 nucleotides align to TRBD1. This CDR3 spans 15 amino acids. CDR1 and CDR2 (germline): SNHLY, FYNNEI. V lost 3 bases, J lost 2 bases, and 3 bases stayed unmatched. CDR3 in DNA: TGTGCCAGCAGTGACGACAGGGGCCCCTACAATGAGCAGTTCTTC. Its translation: CASSDDRGPYNEQFF.

The J gene is TRBJ2-5, the V gene TRBV19, with 9 bases aligning to TRBD2. V trimming: 5 bases; J trimming: 5 bases; junction bases outside the gene matches: 6. The CDR3 runs to 14 residues. The germline V gene has CDR1 LNHDA and CDR2 SQIVND (reference sequence). The CDR3 nucleotides read TGTGCCAGTAGTTTCGGACTAGCGTTCGAGACCCAGTACTTC. This sequence encodes CASSFGLAFETQYF.